The sequence of this TCR beta chain was determined in a study of Ad26.COV2.S vaccination and SARS-CoV-2 variants. Whole-study results and caveats: Spike-specific TCR breadth was greater in vaccine than placebo recipients. Post-vaccination spike-specific CD8+ and CD4+ T cell responses reportedly had substantial breadth. Vaccine and placebo recipients had similar non-spike TCR breadth. The TCR-based breadth and depth measures might underestimate overall T cell responses.

The repertoire was sequenced with immunoSEQ multiplex PCR; TCRdb's copy has only in-frame clones and lacks some. This table has some 180,000 clones, around 88% appearing once. Germline CDR1 is MNHEY and CDR2 is SMNVEV (reference sequence). The CDR3 runs to 14 residues. The V end was cut by 7 bases, the J end by 5 bases, with 17 bases between. On this clone itself: The target antigen is unknown.

The rearrangement uses TRBV27 and TRBJ1-1, with D possibly matching TRBD1 (6 bases). Specimen: peripheral blood, collected after recovery from COVID-19. The clonotype comes from a human donor who had recovered from COVID-19. This CDR3 reads CASNSYRDDTEAFF. CDR3 DNA sequence: TGTGCCAGCAACTCTTACAGGGATGATACTGAAGCTTTCTTT.